The next 20 T cell receptor beta chains were all read from a single sample in a study of response to subunit inactivated influenza vaccine. TCRdb redid the calling of the RT-PCR reads with MiXCR, one entry per CDR3 protein. The table has under 200,000 distinct CDR3 sequences, 9.5% to 12% seen once. Sequences were derived from CD8+ T cells sorted from PBMCs, sampled roughly 24 months after vaccination. These receptors all stem from a man aged 45 to 75 who received an inactivated influenza vaccine.

CDR3 nucleotides: TGCAGCGTGGGACTAGCGGGAGGATTAGCCGGGGAGCTGTTTTTT. Its translation is CSVGLAGGLAGELFF. This chain uses TRBV29-1 with TRBJ2-2, with 15 bases that match TRBD2. Per germline, CDR1 SQVTM and CDR2 ANQGSEA. This CDR3 is built from 15 residues. V lost 6 bases and J lost 6; bases outside the gene matches: 5.

This clonotype was counted at least ten times. The V gene is TRBV28, the J gene TRBJ1-3; tentatively, D is TRBD1 (5 bases). Germline-derived CDR1 and CDR2 are MDHEN and SYDVKM. V lost 2 bases and J 0 bases, leaving 5 bases between the germline ends. The CDR3 contains 14 residues. CDR3 nucleotides: TGTGCCAGCAGTTTAGACAGCTCTGGAAACACCATATATTTT. Translation: CASSLDSSGNTIYF.

This rearrangement joins TRBV12-3 or TRBV12-4 to TRBJ1-1, with TRBD1 as a possible D gene (5 bases). The ends were cut back, 6 bases at V and 1 base at J, with 12 bases in the middle. The CDR3 consists of 14 residues. The CDR3 spells CASSPRQKNTEAFF. For the CDR3, the DNA is TGTGCCAGCAGCCCTAGACAGAAGAACACTGAAGCTTTCTTT.

This chain connects TRBV30 to TRBJ2-2; D is uncertain. V was clipped by 1 base and J by 1 base, with 13 bases between them. Germline V gene data show CDR1 as GTSNPN and CDR2 as SVGIG (reference sequence). The CDR3 loop spans 16 amino acids. CDR3 coding DNA: TGTGCCTGGAGTGCCCCTTGGACGGGGAACACCGGGGAGCTGTTTTTT. Its protein is CAWSAPWTGNTGELFF.

This clonotype was counted at least ten times. The CDR3 DNA reads TGCGCCAGCAGCTTGTCTGGGGCTGAGCAGTTCTTC. Protein: CASSLSGAEQFF. V and J are TRBV5-1 and TRBJ2-1; tentative D call: TRBD1 (5 bases). The CDR3 has 12 amino acids. Trimming took 1 base from V and 9 from J, leaving 8 bases between them. Germline values: CDR1 SGHRS, CDR2 YFSETQ.

This clonotype was detected only a few times. The CDR3 loop is CASSGGGSAVHSINEQFF. As DNA, the CDR3 is TGTGCCAGCAGCGGGGGGGGCTCGGCGGTACACAGTATCAATGAGCAGTTCTTC. The V call is TRBV11-1, the J call TRBJ2-1, with D possibly being TRBD2 (7 bases). The V end was cut by 5 bases, the J end by 6 bases, with 26 bases between. Germline CDR1 SGHAT, CDR2 FQDESV (reference sequence). The CDR3 runs to 18 residues. Drawing the rest from reference TRBV11-1 and TRBJ2-1, the complete variable domain is EAEVAQSPRYKITEKSQAVAFWCDPISGHATLYWYRQILGQGPELLVQFQDESVVDDSQLPKDRFSAERLKGVDSTLKIQPAELGDSAMYLCASSGGGSAVHSINEQFFGPGTRLTVL.

This clonotype was found a few times. The gene calls are TRBV3-1 and TRBJ2-7, with 10 bases lining up with TRBD1. Losses at the gene ends were 1 base for V and 1 base for J; bases not matched to a gene: 7. CDR1 is LGHDT, CDR2 YNNKEL, per germline (reference sequence). The CDR3 runs to 17 residues. The CDR3 loop reads CASSQAPGQGFSYEQYF. CDR3 nucleotide sequence: TGTGCCAGCAGCCAAGCACCGGGACAGGGGTTTTCCTACGAGCAGTACTTC.

In its sample, this clonotype was seen many times. The chain joins TRBV29-1 to TRBJ1-1, with D possibly being TRBD1 (5 bases). This CDR3 contains 14 residues. The V gene lost 4 bases and the J gene lost 0 bases, with 12 bases spanning the gap. Per the germline V gene, CDR1 is SQVTM and CDR2 is ANQGSEA. The CDR3 DNA is TGCAGCGTTGGATACCAGGGCGTGAACACTGAAGCTTTCTTT. Protein: CSVGYQGVNTEAFF.

This clonotype has only a few counts. The V gene is TRBV29-1, the J gene TRBJ2-7; D is undetermined. The length of the CDR3 is 11 residues. Per germline, CDR1 SQVTM and CDR2 ANQGSEA. The V end lost 6 bases, the J end lost 6 bases, and 12 bases lay between the germline ends. The CDR3 sequence is CSVRLFGEQYF. The CDR3 DNA is TGCAGCGTGAGGTTGTTTGGCGAGCAGTACTTC.

The genes are TRBV28 and TRBJ2-7, with D perhaps matching TRBD1 (6 bases). V gave up 2 bases and J gave up 2 bases, with 13 bases separating them. The CDR3 loop spans 15 amino acids. Germline V lookup: CDR1 MDHEN, CDR2 SYDVKM. Here the CDR3 DNA reads TGTGCCAGCAGTTTACCCCCGACAGGTACCTACGAGCAGTACTTC. Amino acids: CASSLPPTGTYEQYF.

This clonotype was picked up a small number of times. The rearrangement links TRBV6-2 or TRBV6-3 to TRBJ1-4; unclear D gene. V was cut by 7 bases and J by 0 bases, with 12 bases left in between. CDR3 length: 15 residues. Germline values: CDR1 MNHEY, CDR2 SVGEGT. The CDR3 reads CASTPLGATNEKLFF. CDR3 nucleotides: TGTGCCAGCACCCCCCTCGGGGCAACTAATGAAAAACTGTTTTTT.

This clonotype was seen repeatedly, ten times or more. The V and J genes are TRBV11-2 and TRBJ2-5; the D call may be TRBD1 or TRBD2 (5 bases each). The germline V gene encodes CDR1 SGHAT and CDR2 FQNNGV. The CDR3 loop spans 14 amino acids. Trimming removed 6 bases at V and 5 bases at J, with 16 bases between. The CDR3 bases are TGTGCCAGCAGGGGGGACGTTAGCAGCGAGACCCAGTACTTC. It yields the protein CASRGDVSSETQYF.

This clonotype was recorded many times. The V gene is TRBV30, the J gene TRBJ2-1, with D perhaps matching TRBD2 (5 bases). CDR3 size: 14 residues. Trimming shortened V by 5 bases and J by 5 bases, and 16 bases separated the two germline ends. Germline V gene data show CDR1 as GTSNPN and CDR2 as SVGIG (reference sequence). As DNA, the CDR3 is TGTGCCTGGGGTGCCCATCCGGGGAACAATGAGCAGTTCTTC. Translating gives CAWGAHPGNNEQFF.

The chain couples TRBV12-3 or TRBV12-4 to TRBJ2-3; 10 bases align to TRBD2. V lost 4 bases to trimming and J lost 2 bases; unmatched junction nucleotides: 3. This CDR3 is built from 15 residues. The CDR3 sequence: CASSSLAGYTDTQYF. DNA for the CDR3: TGTGCCAGCAGTTCACTAGCGGGGTACACAGATACGCAGTATTTT.

This clonotype was seen a few times. The rearrangement joins TRBV4-3 to TRBJ2-3; TRBD1 might be the D (6 bases). There are 15 residues in the CDR3. Germline V gene lookup returns CDR1 LGHNA and CDR2 YSLEER. V gave up 0 bases and J gave up 4 bases, with 11 bases separating them. The CDR3 loop reads CASSQDRHRADTQYF. For the CDR3, the DNA is TGCGCCAGCAGCCAAGATAGGCACAGGGCAGATACGCAGTATTTT.

The chain employs TRBV5-1 and TRBJ1-5; 12 bases agree with TRBD1. After removal of 3 bases from V and 0 bases from J, the junction contained 10 bases not matched to a gene. This CDR3 has 19 amino acids. Germline V gives CDR1 SGHRS, CDR2 YFSETQ. Here the CDR3 reads CASSSRRDRGPYSNQPQHF. The CDR3 nucleotides read TGCGCCAGCAGCTCACGCCGGGACAGGGGGCCTTATAGCAATCAGCCCCAGCATTTT. Full variable domain (remainder filled in from reference TRBV5-1 and TRBJ1-5): KAGVTQTPRYLIKTRGQQVTLSCSPISGHRSVSWYQQTPGQGLQFLFEYFSETQRNKGNFPGRFSGRQFSNSRSEMNVSTLELGDSALYLCASSSRRDRGPYSNQPQHFGDGTRLSIL.

This clonotype was detected many times. This chain joins TRBV5-1 and TRBJ2-3; the D is unclear. Germline assignment: CDR1 SGHRS and CDR2 YFSETQ. V dropped 4 bases and J dropped 1 base, with 13 bases sitting between them. The CDR3 is made up of 15 amino acids. The chain's CDR3 is CASSPATSRTDTQYF. The CDR3 DNA sequence: TGCGCCAGCAGCCCCGCCACTTCGCGCACAGATACGCAGTATTTT.

J is TRBJ1-5 and V is TRBV18; D call uncertain. The V end was cut by 1 base, the J end by 3 bases, with 10 bases between. From germline, CDR1 is KGHSH and CDR2 LQKENI. This CDR3 has 15 residues. Here the CDR3 DNA reads TGTGCCAGCTCACCACAAGAGGGTACCAATCAGCCCCAGCATTTT. It is translated as CASSPQEGTNQPQHF.

This clonotype occurred a few times. CDR3: CASSLAGPNTEAFF. The CDR3 nucleotides are TGCGCCAGCAGCTTGGCGGGTCCGAACACTGAAGCTTTCTTT. The chain recombines TRBV5-1 with TRBJ1-1; the D is unclear. This CDR3 has 14 residues. Germline loops: CDR1 SGHRS, CDR2 YFSETQ. V was trimmed by 0 bases and J by 1 base, leaving 7 bases between them. The full variable domain, completed using reference TRBV5-1 and TRBJ1-1, is KAGVTQTPRYLIKTRGQQVTLSCSPISGHRSVSWYQQTPGQGLQFLFEYFSETQRNKGNFPGRFSGRQFSNSRSEMNVSTLELGDSALYLCASSLAGPNTEAFFGQGTRLTVV.

The J gene is TRBJ2-7, the V gene TRBV7-2; 9 bases agree with TRBD2. The length of the CDR3 is 15 residues. Germline V lookup: CDR1 SGHTA, CDR2 FQGNSA. Trimming took 5 bases from V and 0 from J; bases not matched to a gene: 5. For the CDR3, the DNA is TGTGCCAGCAGCGTTGGGACTAGCAGCTCCTACGAGCAGTACTTC. It translates to CASSVGTSSSYEQYF.